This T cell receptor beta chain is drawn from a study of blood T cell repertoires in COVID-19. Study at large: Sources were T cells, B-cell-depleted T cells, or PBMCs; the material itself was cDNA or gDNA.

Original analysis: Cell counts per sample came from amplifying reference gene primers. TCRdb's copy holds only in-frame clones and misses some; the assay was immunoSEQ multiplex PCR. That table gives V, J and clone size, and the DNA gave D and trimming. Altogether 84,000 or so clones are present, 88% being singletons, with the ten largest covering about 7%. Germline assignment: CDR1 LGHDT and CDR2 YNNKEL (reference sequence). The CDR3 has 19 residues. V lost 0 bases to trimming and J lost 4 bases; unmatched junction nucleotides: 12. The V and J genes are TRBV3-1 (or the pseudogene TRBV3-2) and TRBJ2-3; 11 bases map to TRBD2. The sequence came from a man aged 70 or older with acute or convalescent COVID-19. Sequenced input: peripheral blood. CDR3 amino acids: CASSQDSGRAIPIPDTQYF. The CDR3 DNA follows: TGTGCCAGCAGCCAAGATAGCGGGAGGGCCATTCCTATCCCAGATACGCAGTATTTT.